These 30 T cell receptor beta chains were sequenced from one sample in a study of tumor-infiltrating lymphocytes in primary liver carcinoma. A primer in the constant region served to generate TCR beta cDNA from roughly 450 ng of total RNA. Amplification in three nested multiplex PCR rounds with slightly modified ARM-PCR gave rise to TCR beta libraries. TRBV1-TRBV30 forward primers paired with a C-beta reverse primer were used in the first two PCR rounds, which ran roughly 10 cycles each. TCRdb passed the multiplex PCR reads through MiXCR, listing each CDR3 protein once. The table lists 310,000 or so distinct CDR3 sequences, around three fifths of them singletons, with approximately 15% in the top ten. Germline DNA was also extracted, while the blood RNA originated from unsorted whole blood. The specimen was peripheral blood. These receptors came from a woman under 40 with primary liver carcinoma and hepatitis B virus infection.

Concerning this clonotype: The CDR3 ends on some other residue instead of the conserved phenylalanine or tryptophan, so this is likely a read error. The chain links TRBV12-3 or TRBV12-4 to TRBJ2-7; possible D gene TRBD2, 5 bases. This CDR3 spans 14 amino acids. The V end lost 2 bases, the J end lost 2 bases, and 10 bases lay between the germline ends. CDR3 region: CASSLKRVPYEQYL. The CDR3 nucleotides read TGTGCCAGCAGTTTAAAGAGGGTCCCCTACGAGCAGTACCTC.

In the case of this clonotype: It is unclear where the CDR3 begins or ends on the DNA, so no DNA is shown, and the CDR3 is as TCRdb lists it. CDR3: CSVGKGTGNTGELFF. The rearrangement links TRBV29-1 to TRBJ2-2; TRBD1 is the table's D call, not checked against the DNA. The CDR3 contains 15 residues when both ends are counted. Germline V gives CDR1 SQVTM, CDR2 ANQGSEA.

Comments on this clonotype: A single base separates this from a much larger clone, so it may be a read error. The chain is built from TRBV4-2 and TRBJ2-5; D unclear. CDR1 is LGHNA and CDR2 is YNFKEQ in the germline V gene. The CDR3 sequence is 15 residues long. The CDR3 loop is CASSQDRAGLENQYF. CDR3 nucleotides: TGTGCCAGCAGCCAAGATAGGGCAGGCCTGGAGAACCAGTACTTC.

The rearrangement links TRBV7-8 to TRBJ2-3, with 13 bases matching TRBD2. There are 17 residues in the CDR3. The germline V gene encodes CDR1 SGHVS and CDR2 FQNEAQ. After removal of 4 bases from V and 7 bases from J, the junction contained 11 bases not matched to a gene. This CDR3 is CASSCTRTSGSVNTQYF. The CDR3 nucleotides are TGTGCCAGCAGCTGTACCCGGACTAGCGGGAGTGTAAATACGCAGTATTTT.

Notes on this clonotype: With a much larger clone just one base away, this may be a read error. The chain uses TRBV4-3 and TRBJ1-6; D is ambiguous. In germline, CDR1 is LGHNA, CDR2 YSLEER. CDR3 length equals 13 residues. In nucleotides, the CDR3 is TGCGCCAGCAGCCAAGGTGTGGATTCACCCATCCACTTT. Its translation: CASSQGVDSPIHF.

Notes on this clonotype: This may be a read error, as it is one base from a much larger clone. This rearrangement joins TRBV29-1 to TRBJ1-1; D is uncertain. Germline CDR1 and CDR2: SQVTM and ANQGSEA. The V gene lost 3 bases and the J gene lost 7 bases, with 15 bases spanning the gap. The CDR3 consists of 13 residues. The CDR3 is CSVDGFEVIEAFF. In DNA form, the CDR3 reads TGCAGCGTTGACGGATTTGAAGTAATTGAAGCTTTCTTT.

This rearrangement joins TRBV12-3 or TRBV12-4 to TRBJ2-3, with D possibly being TRBD2 (6 bases). The CDR3 spans 15 residues. V was shortened by 1 base and J by 4 bases, with 12 bases between the two germline ends. The CDR3 is CASSLVSGIADTQYF. In DNA form, the CDR3 reads TGTGCCAGCAGTTTAGTTAGCGGCATAGCAGATACGCAGTATTTT.

The chain links TRBV5-5 to TRBJ2-5, with unresolved D. Germline CDR1 reads SGHKS; CDR2 reads YYEKEE (reference sequence). Deletions cut 2 bases from V and 6 bases from J, with 17 bases between. This CDR3 comprises 15 residues. The CDR3 reads CASSFGPLLVQTQYF. Here the CDR3 DNA reads TGTGCCAGCAGCTTTGGACCCTTACTCGTCCAGACCCAGTACTTC.

This clonotype was detected ten times or more. The chain carries TRBV5-5 and TRBJ2-6, with D possibly TRBD2 on 5 matching bases. Per germline, CDR1 SGHKS and CDR2 YYEKEE (reference sequence). The CDR3 has 14 amino acids. Trimming cost V 5 bases and J 9 bases, with 15 bases left between them. The CDR3 region has the DNA TGTGCCAGCAGGGTCCATGCGGAGGACAACGTCCTGACTTTC. It codes for CASRVHAEDNVLTF.

This clonotype was counted only a few times. The genes are TRBV29-1 and TRBJ1-1; D call uncertain. The CDR3 contains 13 residues. Trimming left V 7 bases short and J 0 bases short, with 12 bases between. Germline values: CDR1 SQVTM, CDR2 ANQGSEA. The CDR3 bases are TGCAGCGCTGTAACTCAGCTGAACACTGAAGCTTTCTTT. It yields the protein CSAVTQLNTEAFF.

The chain recombines TRBV5-1 with TRBJ2-5; the match to TRBD2 covers 7 bases. The germline V gene has CDR1 SGHRS and CDR2 YFSETQ. The CDR3 runs 13 residues. Trimming cost V 5 bases and J 4 bases; bases outside gene matches: 5. CDR3 in amino acids: CASRRAGIETQYF. The CDR3, as DNA: TGCGCCAGCAGAAGAGCGGGAATAGAGACCCAGTACTTC.

The J gene is TRBJ2-7, the V gene TRBV6-6; D unresolved. Trimming took off 0 bases at V and 6 bases at J, with 3 bases between the two ends. The germline gives CDR1 MNHNY, CDR2 SVGAGI (reference sequence). This CDR3 has 11 residues. The CDR3 nucleotides read TGTGCCAGCAGTTACTCGCTCGAGCAGTACTTC. The encoded protein is CASSYSLEQYF.

In the case of this clonotype: Relative to the germline gene, one junction end is altered; a read error may explain this. The V call is TRBV29-1, the J call TRBJ1-2; D gene ambiguous. Germline values: CDR1 SQVTM, CDR2 ANQGSEA. The CDR3 covers 12 residues. The CDR3 DNA is TGCAGCGCTGAACCTCTGCCGTATGACTACATCTTC. Translated, it gives CSAEPLPYDYIF.

The chain recombines TRBV28 with TRBJ2-6; possibly TRBD1 for D (5 bases). This CDR3 is 17 amino acids long. CDR1 and CDR2 (germline): MDHEN, SYDVKM. Trimming removed 5 bases at V and 2 bases at J, with 16 bases between. Written as DNA, the CDR3 is TGTGCCAGCAGTACTGACAGAATGATCACTGGGGCCAACGTCCTGACTTTC. This encodes CASSTDRMITGANVLTF.

CDR3 nucleotides: TGTGCCAGCAGTTCAATAGCGGGAGCGAATGAGCAGTTCTTC. Encoded protein: CASSSIAGANEQFF. This chain links TRBV6-5 with TRBJ2-1, with TRBD2 identical over 9 bases. This CDR3 comprises 14 residues. The J segment lost 7 bases and the V segment lost 4 bases, leaving 5 bases of the junction unmatched. In germline, CDR1 is MNHEY, CDR2 SVGAGI.

The table lists this clonotype with a count of one. A read error may explain this, as a much larger clone is one base away. The chain is built from TRBV6-5 and TRBJ2-5; either TRBD1 or TRBD2 may fit D (5 bases each). Germline CDR1 and CDR2: MNHEY and SVGAGI. CDR3 length: 13 residues. With 10 bases removed from V and 3 bases from J, the gap between germline ends came to 15 bases. The chain's CDR3 is CAIRADFEETQYF. The CDR3 DNA sequence: TGTGCCATCAGGGCGGACTTTGAAGAGACCCAGTACTTC.

Comment on this clonotype: This could be a read error, since a much larger clone is one nucleotide away. V usage is TRBV6-6 and J usage is TRBJ1-4, with TRBD1 matching over 9 bases. The CDR3 extends over 16 amino acids. The germline V gene has CDR1 MNHNY and CDR2 SVGAGI (reference sequence). The CDR3 coding sequence is TGTGCCAGCATTTACTCGAAGGGACAGGGATTGGATAAACTGTTTTTT. This sequence encodes CASIYSKGQGLDKLFF.

The chain has TRBV11-2 and TRBJ2-7; D unclear. Germline V CDR1 and CDR2: SGHAT, FQNNGV. The CDR3 sequence is 14 residues long. V dropped 5 bases and J dropped 11 bases, with 22 bases sitting between them. The CDR3 DNA is TGTGCCAGCAGCCGATGTATCGATCAGGAAGAGAAGTACTTC. This translates into CASSRCIDQEEKYF. Combining the CDR3 with reference TRBV11-2 and TRBJ2-7 gives the whole variable domain EAGVAQSPRYKIIEKRQSVAFWCNPISGHATLYWYQQILGQGPKLLIQFQNNGVVDDSQLPKDRFSAERLKGVDSTLKIQPAKLEDSAVYLCASSRCIDQEEKYFGPGTRLTVT.

The V and J genes are TRBV6-1 and TRBJ2-7; D uncertain. The CDR3 spans 14 residues. Germline V gene lookup returns CDR1 MNHNS and CDR2 SASEGT. Trimming took off 3 bases at V and 3 bases at J, with 12 bases between the two ends. CDR3 sequence (DNA): TGTGCCAGCAGTGAGGGCTTCGATTTCTACGAGCAGTACTTC. This gives the protein CASSEGFDFYEQYF.

The chain combines TRBV6-1 with TRBJ2-5; maybe TRBD1 (5 bases). V was shortened by 2 bases and J by 2 bases, with 12 bases between the two germline ends. CDR3 length: 15 residues. Germline CDR1 reads MNHNS; CDR2 reads SASEGT. The CDR3 spells CASSENRLIQETQYF. In DNA form, the CDR3 reads TGTGCCAGCAGTGAAAACAGGCTTATACAAGAGACCCAGTACTTC.

The gene calls are TRBV30 and TRBJ2-7; D may match TRBD1 or TRBD2 (5 bases each). This CDR3 is built from 14 residues. The germline CDR1 and CDR2 sequences are GTSNPN and SVGIG (reference sequence). The ends were cut back, 0 bases at V and 7 bases at J, with 16 bases in the middle. The CDR3 region is CAWSVAAGPLEQYF. The CDR3 nucleotides are TGTGCCTGGAGTGTAGCGGCAGGGCCTCTGGAGCAGTACTTC.

Concerning this clonotype itself: One base away lies a much larger clone, so this may be a sequencing read error. V is TRBV12-3 or TRBV12-4 and J is TRBJ1-1; weak D call: TRBD1 (6 bases). Trimming removed 7 bases at V and 8 bases at J, with 14 bases between. This CDR3 is 12 amino acids long. CDR3: CASNIGQLEAFF. As DNA, the CDR3 is TGTGCCAGCAATATCGGACAGTTAGAAGCTTTCTTT.

Note on this clonotype: A much larger clone lies a single base off, so this may be a read error. The gene calls are TRBV6-2 or TRBV6-3 and TRBJ2-6; D possibly matches TRBD1 or TRBD2 (6 bases each). V shed 0 bases and J shed 2 bases, with 14 bases lying between them. The CDR3 has 18 amino acids. The germline gives CDR1 MNHEY, CDR2 SVGEGT. The CDR3 loop is CASSYSEGGPTGANVLTF. The CDR3 bases are TGTGCCAGCAGTTACTCTGAGGGGGGACCCACTGGGGCCAACGTCCTGACTTTC.

The chain couples TRBV28 to TRBJ2-3; possibly TRBD2 for D (5 bases). The CDR3 loop spans 15 amino acids. Trimming removed 6 bases from V and 2 bases from J, with 15 bases in between. Germline lookup yields CDR1 MDHEN and CDR2 SYDVKM. CDR3 amino acids: CASSGLYDDTDTQYF. The DNA of the CDR3 is TGTGCCAGCAGCGGACTCTACGATGACACAGATACGCAGTATTTT.

To note about this clonotype: Sequence at one end of the junction differs from germline and may be a read error. The chain has TRBV6-1 and TRBJ2-1, with no clear D. The V gene's germline CDR1 is MNHNS and CDR2 SASEGT. The length of the CDR3 is 18 residues. This CDR3 is CASGEGRRLASSYNEQFF. The CDR3, as DNA: TGTGCCAGCGGTGAAGGTCGGAGACTTGCCTCCTCTTACAATGAGCAGTTCTTC.

Remarks on this clonotype: In this CDR3 the conserved last residue, phenylalanine or tryptophan, is missing, so a read error is likely. J is TRBJ2-2 and V is TRBV12-3 or TRBV12-4, with D perhaps TRBD2 (6 bases). This CDR3 is 16 amino acids long. This chain's CDR3 is CASRRNSGSNTRELFS. For the CDR3, the DNA is TGTGCCAGCAGACGAAATAGCGGCTCGAACACCAGGGAGCTGTTTTCT.

This clonotype was counted ten times or more. The chain combines TRBV5-6 with TRBJ1-2, with no clear D. Per the germline V gene, CDR1 is SGHDT and CDR2 is YYEEEE. The CDR3 is 15 residues long. V was clipped by 0 bases and J by 1 base, with 10 bases between them. This CDR3 is CASSLGRALNYGYTF. In nucleotides, the CDR3 is TGTGCCAGCAGCTTGGGACGGGCCCTTAACTATGGCTACACCTTC. Full variable domain (remainder filled in from reference TRBV5-6 and TRBJ1-2): DAGVTQSPTHLIKTRGQQVTLRCSPKSGHDTVSWYQQALGQGPQFIFQYYEEEERQRGNFPDRFSGHQFPNYSSELNVNALLLGDSALYLCASSLGRALNYGYTFGSGTRLTVV.

Comment on this clonotype: Possible read error: a much larger clone is one base away. This chain links TRBV1 with TRBJ1-2. TRBV1 is given as a pseudogene. The CDR3 consists of 12 residues. CDR3 sequence: CTSSQDIYGYTF. In nucleotides, the CDR3 is TGCACCAGCAGCCAGGACATCTATGGCTACACCTTC.

V gene TRBV7-9 combines with J gene TRBJ2-3; D is unclear. The V end was cut by 0 bases, the J end by 5 bases, with 24 bases between. CDR1 is SEHNR and CDR2 is FQNEAQ in the germline V gene (reference sequence). The length of the CDR3 is 19 residues. The CDR3 here is CASSLARNSKGNPGDTQYF. The CDR3 nucleotides are TGTGCCAGCAGCTTAGCAAGAAATTCCAAGGGAAACCCGGGAGATACGCAGTATTTT.

With regard to this clonotype: A much larger clone is a single base away; this may be a read error. The chain carries TRBV6-1 and TRBJ2-7; 8 bases align to TRBD2. The V segment lost 11 bases and the J segment 9 bases; nucleotides outside the gene matches: 15. Germline-derived CDR1 and CDR2 are MNHNS and SASEGT. The CDR3 contains 13 residues. For the CDR3, the DNA is TGTGCCTCCCTCCCCGGGCTCGGGGGGGGGCAGTACTTC. Protein sequence: CASLPGLGGGQYF.